The 17 T cell receptor beta chains below all came from one sample that was sequenced in a study of blood T cell repertoires in COVID-19. Here immunoSEQ multiplex PCR was the method, and the copy in TCRdb shows in-frame clones only, minus some. This table holds 450,000 or so clones, roughly 90% found once. The material sequenced was peripheral blood. These receptors came from a man in his late teens or twenties with COVID-19, enrolled during active disease.

The J gene is TRBJ1-1, the V gene TRBV7-2, with 7 nucleotides matching TRBD1. The CDR3 has 15 residues. Germline V gene data show CDR1 as SGHTA and CDR2 as FQGNSA. V gave up 5 bases and J gave up 9 bases; unmatched junction bases: 15. The CDR3 loop reads CASSDQTGRLGKAFF. The CDR3 region has the DNA TGTGCCAGCAGCGACCAGACAGGGCGTCTGGGAAAAGCTTTCTTT.

The V call is TRBV10-3, the J call TRBJ2-1; TRBD1 matches at 7 bases. The length of the CDR3 is 13 residues. CDR1 is ENHRY and CDR2 is SYGVKD in the germline V gene. V was pared by 0 bases and J by 8 bases, with 1 base of the junction left unmatched. The CDR3: CAISESGGHEQFF. CDR3 sequence (DNA): TGTGCCATCAGTGAGTCAGGGGGCCATGAGCAGTTCTTC.

The V and J genes are TRBV28 and TRBJ2-7; no firm D call. Trimming removed 2 bases at V and 6 bases at J, with 8 bases between. This CDR3 has 12 residues. Germline loops: CDR1 MDHEN, CDR2 SYDVKM. This CDR3 is CASSLEVGEQYF. The CDR3 nucleotides are TGTGCCAGCAGTTTAGAAGTCGGCGAGCAGTACTTC. Variable domain in full (rest from reference TRBV28 and TRBJ2-7): DVKVTQSSRYLVKRTGEKVFLECVQDMDHENMFWYRQDPGLGLRLIYFSYDVKMKEKGDIPEGYSVSREKKERFSLILESASTNQTSMYLCASSLEVGEQYFGPGTRLTVT.

The chain joins TRBV27 to TRBJ2-7; 8 nucleotides line up with TRBD2. The germline V gene has CDR1 MNHEY and CDR2 SMNVEV (reference sequence). The V and J ends lost 5 bases and 0 bases, in that order; junction bases with no gene match: 3. This CDR3 spans 14 amino acids. CDR3 in DNA: TGTGCCAGCAGTATAAGCGGGAGCTCCTACGAGCAGTACTTC. It is translated as CASSISGSSYEQYF.

The chain recombines TRBV18 with TRBJ2-7, with 13 bases that match TRBD2. This CDR3 has 18 residues. With V trimmed by 4 bases and J by 4 bases, 13 bases remained unmatched. Germline-derived CDR1 and CDR2 are KGHSH and LQKENI. In DNA, the CDR3 is TGTGCCAGCTCACTAATGGGGACTAGCGGGACCTCGTGGTACGAGCAGTACTTC. This gives the protein CASSLMGTSGTSWYEQYF.

This chain links TRBV13 with TRBJ2-3; 11 nucleotides line up with TRBD2. V was clipped by 2 bases and J by 2 bases; unmatched bases: 6. CDR1 and CDR2 (germline): PRHDT, FYEKMQ (reference sequence). This CDR3 has 17 amino acids. The CDR3 DNA follows: TGTGCCAGCAGCTTAACCGGGACTAGCGGCCTCACAGATACGCAGTATTTT. This encodes CASSLTGTSGLTDTQYF.

The chain carries TRBV11-2 and TRBJ2-5; 12 nucleotides agree with TRBD2. The CDR3 spans 13 residues. Germline V gene data show CDR1 as SGHAT and CDR2 as FQNNGV. J lost 5 bases, V lost 7 bases, and 2 bases had no gene match. CDR3 protein: CASKGTSGETQYF. DNA of the CDR3: TGTGCCAGCAAGGGGACTAGCGGGGAGACCCAGTACTTC.

This clone was seen once. The V call is TRBV2, the J call TRBJ1-6, with TRBD1 as a possible D gene (6 bases). CDR1 is SNHLY and CDR2 is FYNNEI in the germline V gene. There are 12 residues in the CDR3. CDR3 residues: CASLQGNSPLHF. Here the CDR3 DNA reads TGTGCGAGCCTACAGGGAAATTCACCCCTCCACTTT. Combining the CDR3 with reference TRBV2 and TRBJ1-6 gives the whole variable domain EPEVTQTPSHQVTQMGQEVILRCVPISNHLYFYWYRQILGQKVEFLVSFYNNEISEKSEIFDDQFSVERPDGSNFTLKIRSTKLEDSAMYFCASLQGNSPLHFGNGTRLTVT.

This chain uses TRBV7-9 with TRBJ1-1; maybe TRBD1 (5 bases). Trimming shortened V by 6 bases and J by 3 bases, and 14 bases separated the two germline ends. CDR3 size: 14 residues. Germline CDR1 reads SEHNR; CDR2 reads FQNEAQ (reference sequence). CDR3 coding DNA: TGTGCCAGCAGGGTGGGAGGGGCGGACACTGAAGCTTTCTTT. Encoded protein: CASRVGGADTEAFF.

The chain uses TRBV18 and TRBJ1-4; D perhaps matches TRBD1 (6 bases). In germline, CDR1 is KGHSH, CDR2 LQKENI. This CDR3 contains 16 residues. The germline V and J ends were trimmed by 1 base and 0 bases, with 9 bases remaining between them. The CDR3 sequence: CASSPRTDATNEKLFF. Here the CDR3 DNA reads TGTGCCAGCTCACCACGGACAGACGCAACTAATGAAAAACTGTTTTTT. Based on the CDR3 plus reference TRBV18 and TRBJ1-4, the full variable domain is NAGVMQNPRHLVRRRGQEARLRCSPMKGHSHVYWYRQLPEEGLKFMVYLQKENIIDESGMPKERFSAEFPKEGPSILRIQQVVRGDSAAYFCASSPRTDATNEKLFFGSGTQLSVL.

J is TRBJ2-5 and V is TRBV4-1, with unresolved D. The CDR3 is made up of 13 amino acids. The ends were cut back, 0 bases at V and 5 bases at J, with 7 bases in the middle. Germline lookup yields CDR1 MGHRA and CDR2 YSYEKL. The CDR3 here is CASSQDFAETQYF. CDR3 coding DNA: TGCGCCAGCAGCCAAGATTTTGCGGAGACCCAGTACTTC.

The CDR3 nucleotides are TGTGCTAGTGGTTTTGGATCTGCGGGTCGCCCCGGGGAGCTGTTTTTT. This translates into CASGFGSAGRPGELFF. The chain links TRBV12-5 to TRBJ2-2, with D tentatively TRBD2 (5 bases). CDR1 is LGHNT and CDR2 is FRNRAP in the germline V gene. The CDR3 sequence is 16 residues long. V lost 3 bases, J lost 6 bases, and 17 bases lay in between.

This chain uses TRBV27 with TRBJ2-7, with D tentatively TRBD1 (6 bases). Germline lookup yields CDR1 MNHEY and CDR2 SMNVEV (reference sequence). The length of the CDR3 is 13 residues. V was shortened by 6 bases and J by 4 bases, with 13 bases between the two germline ends. CDR3 bases: TGTGCCAGCAGCTGGGGGCCCGGTTACGAGCAGTACTTC. Translation: CASSWGPGYEQYF.

The rearrangement joins TRBV23-1 to TRBJ2-6; D possibly corresponds to TRBD2 (5 bases). TRBV23-1 is an open reading frame, and its role is uncertain. V was cut by 2 bases and J by 0 bases, with 17 bases left in between. CDR3 length: 19 amino acids. CDR3: CASSQGKEDQNSGANVLTF. As DNA, the CDR3 is TGCGCCAGCAGTCAAGGAAAGGAGGATCAAAACTCTGGGGCCAACGTCCTGACTTTC.

In the case of this clone: One end of the junction does not line up with germline, which may come from a read error. The chain is built from TRBV7-7 and TRBJ2-1, with 11 positions matching TRBD2. Germline V gives CDR1 SSHAT, CDR2 FNYEAQ (reference sequence). The CDR3 is 17 residues long. Written as DNA, the CDR3 is TGTGCTAGCAGCTCTAGTTTCTCCGGGACTAGCGGCAATGAGCAGTTCTTC. Its translation: CASSSSFSGTSGNEQFF.

The rearrangement joins TRBV5-6 to TRBJ1-2, with D unresolved. The V end was cut by 0 bases, the J end by 8 bases, with 14 bases between. CDR1 is SGHDT and CDR2 is YYEEEE in the germline V gene. This CDR3 region has 14 residues. The CDR3 here is CASSLGGQSLGYTF. The CDR3 DNA is TGTGCCAGCAGCTTGGGCGGCCAGTCCTTGGGCTACACCTTC.

J is TRBJ2-7 and V is TRBV12-3 or TRBV12-4; 8 positions match TRBD1. The J segment lost 6 bases and the V segment lost 6 bases, leaving 4 bases of the junction unmatched. The length of the CDR3 is 12 residues. The CDR3 reads CASSGQGLEQYF. The CDR3 DNA reads as TGTGCCAGCAGCGGACAGGGCCTCGAGCAGTACTTC.